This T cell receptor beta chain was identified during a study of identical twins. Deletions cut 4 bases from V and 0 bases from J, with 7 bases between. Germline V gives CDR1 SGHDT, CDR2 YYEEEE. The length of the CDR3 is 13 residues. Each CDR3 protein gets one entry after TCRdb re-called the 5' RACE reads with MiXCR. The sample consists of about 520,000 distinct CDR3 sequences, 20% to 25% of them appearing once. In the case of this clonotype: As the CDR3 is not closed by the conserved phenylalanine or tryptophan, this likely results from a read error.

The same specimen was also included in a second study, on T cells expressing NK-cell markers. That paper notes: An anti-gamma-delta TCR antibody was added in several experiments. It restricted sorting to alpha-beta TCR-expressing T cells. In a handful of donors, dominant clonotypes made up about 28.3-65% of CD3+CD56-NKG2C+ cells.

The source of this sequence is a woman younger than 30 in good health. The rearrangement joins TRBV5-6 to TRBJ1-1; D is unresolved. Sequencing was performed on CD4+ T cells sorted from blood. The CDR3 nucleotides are TGTGCCAGCAGCAGGGTAGTGAACACTGAAGCTTTCTCT. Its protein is CASSRVVNTEAFS.